This record concerns one T cell receptor (beta chain) sequence. The data stem from a study of blood T cell repertoires in COVID-19. Study-level background: COVID-19 samples, acute and convalescent, were from the United States, Italy and Spain. In each case, the material was cDNA or gDNA derived from T cells, B-cell-depleted T cells, or PBMCs.

With 3 bases removed from V and 7 bases from J, the gap between germline ends came to 9 bases. Per the germline V gene, CDR1 is MDHEN and CDR2 is SYDVKM. The CDR3 extends over 13 amino acids. As processed by the authors: By means of reference gene primer amplification, nucleated cell counts were estimated. The protocol was immunoSEQ multiplex PCR, while the TCRdb copy is restricted to in-frame clones and leaves out a portion. V, J and clone size reflect that table, while D and trimming were determined from the DNA. The sample lists roughly 120,000 clones; around three quarters were seen once. This clonotype was sampled from a woman aged 80 or over with acute or convalescent COVID-19. The source material was peripheral blood. The chain links TRBV28 to TRBJ1-4, with D perhaps matching TRBD1 (5 bases). The CDR3 bases are TGTGCCAGCAGTTTGGTTGGGGCTGAAAAACTGTTTTTT. It specifies CASSLVGAEKLFF.